This passage covers 27 T cell receptor beta chains from one sample sequenced in a study of long-term antiretroviral therapy in people with HIV (dated 2022 in TCRdb). The immunoSEQ hsTCRB v3.0 assay was used at survey level resolution to sequence the TRB variable region. In TCRdb, the immuneACCESS table is reduced to in-frame sequences with V and J assigned. These tables do not hold every clone; where another copy was compared, an unresolved V gene accounts for under half, and the others remain unexplained. Here the sample has approximately 21,000 clones; approximately 80% occur a single time. The ten biggest clones cover approximately 5% of the sample. The sequences come from unsorted PBMCs, collected 0.3 years after starting antiretroviral therapy. The receptors were gathered from a man in his fifties or sixties with HIV.

This chain joins TRBV18 and TRBJ2-5; maybe TRBD1 (5 bases). This CDR3 is 14 amino acids long. The V end lost 3 bases, the J end lost 5 bases, and 13 bases lay between the germline ends. The germline V gene encodes CDR1 KGHSH and CDR2 LQKENI. The CDR3 is CASSPRRDRETQYF. CDR3 DNA sequence: TGTGCCAGCTCACCCCGCAGGGATCGGGAGACCCAGTACTTC.

The chain recombines TRBV18 with TRBJ1-2; a possible D gene is TRBD1 (5 bases). V was pared by 3 bases and J by 4 bases, with 15 bases between. Germline loops: CDR1 KGHSH, CDR2 LQKENI. The CDR3 is made up of 15 amino acids. The CDR3 DNA sequence: TGTGCCAGCTCACCTACCGGGGTCGGGGCCTATGGCTACACCTTC. Translation: CASSPTGVGAYGYTF.

This clone has just a few counts. V gene TRBV4-3 combines with J gene TRBJ2-3; D unclear. V lost 1 base and J lost 8, with 10 bases in between. Germline V gene data show CDR1 as LGHNA and CDR2 as YSLEER. The CDR3 has 13 amino acids. The CDR3 coding sequence is TGCGCCAGCAGCCAAGGAGACTCGGGTACGCAGTATTTT. Protein product: CASSQGDSGTQYF.

The chain links TRBV6-5 to TRBJ2-7, with 7 bases matching TRBD1. Germline CDR1 MNHEY, CDR2 SVGAGI. V lost 10 bases, J lost 1 base, and 13 bases stayed unmatched. The CDR3 is 15 residues long. Here the CDR3 DNA reads TGTGCCACCACTGTCGCCAGGGGGATTTCCTACGAGCAGTACTTC. Its translation is CATTVARGISYEQYF.

This chain joins TRBV28 and TRBJ2-1, with 9 bases matching TRBD1. The J segment lost 12 bases and the V segment lost 8 bases, leaving 14 bases of the junction unmatched. This CDR3 region has 14 residues. Germline loops: CDR1 MDHEN, CDR2 SYDVKM. CDR3 protein: CASRLRTGEVRQFF. The CDR3 nucleotides read TGTGCCAGCCGCCTAAGGACAGGGGAGGTCCGGCAGTTCTTC.

J is TRBJ1-1 and V is TRBV5-1, with 9 bases identical to TRBD1. This CDR3 contains 15 residues. V trimming: 4 bases; J trimming: 5 bases; junction bases outside the gene matches: 9. In germline, CDR1 is SGHRS, CDR2 YFSETQ. CDR3 DNA sequence: TGCGCCAGCAGCGCAACAGGGGGCGCGGGGACTGAAGCTTTCTTT. Encoded protein: CASSATGGAGTEAFF.

V usage is TRBV28 and J usage is TRBJ1-4, with D possibly TRBD1 on 6 matching bases. CDR3 length equals 17 residues. Between the trimmed V and J ends, which lost 2 bases and 4 bases, there was a span of 17 bases. Germline V gene lookup returns CDR1 MDHEN and CDR2 SYDVKM. The CDR3 is CASSLIRVRGRNEKLFF. The CDR3 nucleotides read TGTGCCAGCAGTTTAATCCGCGTACGGGGGCGTAATGAAAAACTGTTTTTT. Variable domain in full (rest from reference TRBV28 and TRBJ1-4): DVKVTQSSRYLVKRTGEKVFLECVQDMDHENMFWYRQDPGLGLRLIYFSYDVKMKEKGDIPEGYSVSREKKERFSLILESASTNQTSMYLCASSLIRVRGRNEKLFFGSGTQLSVL.

A remark on this clone: This CDR3 is missing its conserved last phenylalanine or tryptophan, likely due to a read error. It is unclear where the CDR3 begins or ends on the DNA, so no DNA is shown, and the CDR3 is as TCRdb lists it. V and J are TRBV19 and TRBJ2-7; TRBD2 is the table's D call and was not checked against the DNA. Looked up from germline, CDR1 is LNHDA and CDR2 is SQIVND (reference sequence). The CDR3 numbers 12 amino acids, ends counted. The CDR3 loop reads CASSAAGGPQRL.

The rearrangement links TRBV7-8 to TRBJ1-2; a possible D gene is TRBD1 (6 bases). Germline loops: CDR1 SGHVS, CDR2 FQNEAQ. The ends were cut back, 7 bases at V and 8 bases at J, with 20 bases in the middle. The CDR3 has 14 amino acids. CDR3: CASTNTGYRDGYTF. The CDR3 DNA reads TGTGCCAGCACCAATACCGGGTACAGGGACGGCTACACCTTC.

The genes are TRBV27 and TRBJ1-5; TRBD1 might be the D (5 bases). Trimming shortened V by 2 bases and J by 4 bases, and 15 bases separated the two germline ends. This CDR3 spans 16 amino acids. Germline assignment: CDR1 MNHEY and CDR2 SMNVEV (reference sequence). The CDR3 DNA reads as TGTGCCAGCAGTTTAGAGGGTGGGGGTGCAAATCAGCCCCAGCATTTT. As protein: CASSLEGGGANQPQHF.

The chain recombines TRBV11-2 with TRBJ1-1, with D unclear. CDR1 is SGHAT and CDR2 is FQNNGV in the germline V gene. The CDR3 consists of 15 residues. V dropped 1 base and J dropped 4 bases, with 13 bases sitting between them. The CDR3 loop is CASSLGFPEGTEAFF. DNA for the CDR3: TGTGCCAGCAGCTTAGGGTTTCCAGAGGGCACTGAAGCTTTCTTT.

V and J are TRBV20-1 and TRBJ2-5; no reliable D call. V lost 0 bases and J 5 bases, leaving 4 bases between the germline ends. Germline loops: CDR1 DFQATT, CDR2 SNEGSKA (reference sequence). This CDR3 region has 11 residues. The CDR3 region is CSARDRETQYF. CDR3 DNA sequence: TGCAGTGCTAGAGACCGGGAGACCCAGTACTTC.

The chain employs TRBV27 and TRBJ1-2; TRBD1 might be the D (6 bases). Trimming removed 9 bases at V and 4 bases at J, with 9 bases between. The CDR3 is made up of 11 amino acids. Per germline, CDR1 MNHEY and CDR2 SMNVEV (reference sequence). CDR3 residues: CARKQGYGYTF. The CDR3 nucleotides are TGTGCCAGGAAACAGGGCTATGGCTACACCTTC.

V gene TRBV28 combines with J gene TRBJ1-1; D is unclear. V lost 3 bases and J 4 bases, leaving 9 bases between the germline ends. There are 13 residues in the CDR3. Looked up from germline, CDR1 is MDHEN and CDR2 is SYDVKM. CDR3 sequence: CASSLASPTEAFF. The CDR3 DNA is TGTGCCAGCAGTTTGGCGAGTCCCACTGAAGCTTTCTTT.

V is TRBV7-3 and J is TRBJ2-5; 10 bases are shared with TRBD2. V was pared by 3 bases and J by 4 bases, with 5 bases of the junction left unmatched. This CDR3 is built from 15 residues. From germline, CDR1 is SGHTA and CDR2 FQGTGA. The CDR3 DNA is TGTGCCAGCAGCTTCAGCGGGGGGGCTGGAGAGACCCAGTACTTC. This sequence encodes CASSFSGGAGETQYF.

The gene calls are TRBV11-2 and TRBJ2-1; D ambiguous. The CDR3 covers 13 residues. Trimming removed 3 bases at V and 7 bases at J, with 10 bases between. Germline CDR1 reads SGHAT; CDR2 reads FQNNGV. CDR3 protein: CASSFARKNEQFF. DNA for the CDR3: TGTGCCAGCAGCTTTGCCAGGAAGAATGAGCAGTTCTTC.

The V call is TRBV7-2, the J call TRBJ2-5, with a tentative D call TRBD1 (6 bases). The V gene lost 5 bases and the J gene lost 2 bases, with 18 bases spanning the gap. The length of the CDR3 is 16 residues. CDR1 and CDR2 from the germline V gene are SGHTA and FQGNSA. In DNA, the CDR3 is TGTGCCAGCAGCCCTGTGGGTGGGACACAACAAGAGACCCAGTACTTC. It translates to CASSPVGGTQQETQYF. Using reference TRBV7-2 and TRBJ2-5 for the parts outside the CDR3, the full variable domain is GAGVSQSPSNKVTEKGKDVELRCDPISGHTALYWYRQSLGQGLEFLIYFQGNSAPDKSGLPSDRFSAERTGGSVSTLTIQRTQQEDSAVYLCASSPVGGTQQETQYFGPGTRLLVL.

The chain employs TRBV11-3 and TRBJ2-1, with D perhaps matching TRBD2 (7 bases). Per the germline V gene, CDR1 is SGHNT and CDR2 is YENEEA. The CDR3 is 13 amino acids. The V end lost 5 bases, the J end lost 9 bases, and 14 bases lay between the germline ends. The CDR3 sequence is CASSLGGVGEQFF. CDR3 sequence (DNA): TGTGCCAGCAGCCTAGGGGGGGTGGGTGAGCAGTTCTTC.

The J gene is TRBJ2-2, the V gene TRBV5-6; D gene ambiguous. Germline V gives CDR1 SGHDT, CDR2 YYEEEE. The length of the CDR3 is 16 residues. Trimming pared 4 bases from V and 1 base from J, leaving 14 bases between. In nucleotides, the CDR3 is TGTGCCAGCAGCGTGGACCTAAGGGTGAACACCGGGGAGCTGTTTTTT. Encoded protein: CASSVDLRVNTGELFF.

V and J are TRBV7-2 and TRBJ2-7, with unresolved D. There are 12 residues in the CDR3. The germline V gene encodes CDR1 SGHTA and CDR2 FQGNSA. V was pared by 5 bases and J by 6 bases, with 11 bases between. CDR3 sequence (DNA): TGTGCCAGCAGCCAGGCTCATGTCGAGCAGTACTTC. It encodes CASSQAHVEQYF.

The chain uses TRBV10-3 and TRBJ2-2; 8 bases line up with TRBD1. V shed 8 bases and J 3 bases; nucleotides not matched to a gene: 2. Germline V CDR1 and CDR2: ENHRY, SYGVKD. CDR3 length: 13 amino acids. The CDR3 DNA follows: TGTGCCATCCACAGGGGGGACACCGGGGAGCTGTTTTTT. It is translated as CAIHRGDTGELFF.

The chain joins TRBV28 to TRBJ1-3, with D unresolved. The CDR3 covers 14 residues. Germline CDR1 MDHEN, CDR2 SYDVKM. Trimming removed 5 bases from V and 4 bases from J, with 12 bases in between. DNA for the CDR3: TGTGCCAGCAGTCCCCAGTGGGCGGGAAACACCATATATTTT. Translation: CASSPQWAGNTIYF.

The chain links TRBV4-1 to TRBJ1-1; a possible D gene is TRBD1 (5 bases). This CDR3 is 16 amino acids long. Between the trimmed V and J ends, which lost 4 bases and 1 base, there was a span of 16 bases. CDR1 is MGHRA, CDR2 YSYEKL, per germline. The CDR3 DNA sequence: TGCGCCAGCAGCCCCCAAGGCCTCCAGGGGAACACTGAAGCTTTCTTT. Translated: CASSPQGLQGNTEAFF.

This clone came up a few times. CDR3 sequence: CASNTGRSNTEAFF. The CDR3 coding sequence is TGTGCCAGCAACACCGGGAGGTCTAACACTGAAGCTTTCTTT. The chain employs TRBV5-5 and TRBJ1-1; D gene uncertain. The CDR3 has 14 amino acids. V lost 6 bases, J lost 2 bases, and 14 bases lay in between. The germline V gene has CDR1 SGHKS and CDR2 YYEKEE (reference sequence). The variable domain in full, with the rest retrieved from reference TRBV5-5 and TRBJ1-1, is DAGVTQSPTHLIKTRGQQVTLRCSPISGHKSVSWYQQVLGQGPQFIFQYYEKEERGRGNFPDRFSARQFPNYSSELNVNALLLGDSALYLCASNTGRSNTEAFFGQGTRLTVV.

The rearrangement joins TRBV27 to TRBJ2-3; D remains unclear. The germline CDR1 and CDR2 sequences are MNHEY and SMNVEV (reference sequence). The CDR3 runs 15 residues. Trimming took off 4 bases at V and 1 base at J, with 12 bases between the two ends. CDR3 nucleotide sequence: TGTGCCAGCAGTTCTATGAGCTCTCGCACAGATACGCAGTATTTT. Translated, it gives CASSSMSSRTDTQYF.

This sequence joins TRBV13 and TRBJ2-5; tentatively, D is TRBD2 (5 bases). The J call is in doubt because the DNA end fits TRBJ2-7 better. The length of the CDR3 is 16 residues. CDR1 PRHDT and CDR2 FYEKMQ come from the germline V gene (reference sequence). CDR3 protein: CASSSKLRGNSYEQYF. The CDR3, as DNA: TGTGCCAGCAGCTCCAAACTCCGAGGGAACTCCTACGAGCAGTACTTC.

The chain links TRBV5-6 to TRBJ1-5, with D hard to call. The V gene's germline CDR1 is SGHDT and CDR2 YYEEEE. V was shortened by 3 bases and J by 3 bases, with 10 bases between the two germline ends. The CDR3 is 14 residues long. The CDR3 here is CASSYVGSNQPQHF. The CDR3 DNA follows: TGTGCCAGCAGCTACGTAGGATCCAATCAGCCCCAGCATTTT. The variable domain in full, completed from reference TRBV5-6 and TRBJ1-5, reads DAGVTQSPTHLIKTRGQQVTLRCSPKSGHDTVSWYQQALGQGPQFIFQYYEEEERQRGNFPDRFSGHQFPNYSSELNVNALLLGDSALYLCASSYVGSNQPQHFGDGTRLSIL.